The T cell receptor beta chain described here comes from a study of shared clonotypes between healthy human individuals. Whole-study results and caveats: The sharing of roughly 5% of naive CD4 clonotypes was seen across several donors.

Comment on this clone: Antigen: not known.

Deep-level running was used for the assay. Libraries were prepared by immunoSEQ multiplex PCR; TCRdb keeps only in-frame clonotypes and omits some of them. The sample shows over a million clones, 98% of them seen only once. V lost 6 bases and J 1 base, leaving 9 bases between the germline ends. The CDR3 sequence is 12 residues long. CDR1 is SQVTM, CDR2 ANQGSEA, per germline. This receptor was identified in a man aged 25-45 years in good health. V gene TRBV29-1 combines with J gene TRBJ1-2; D gene ambiguous. Sequencing was carried out using naive CD4+ T cells sorted from blood. Described subset: CD45RA+ positively selected. The CDR3 region has the DNA TGCAGCGTAGGGATTCTTAACTATGGCTACACCTTC. This codes for CSVGILNYGYTF.